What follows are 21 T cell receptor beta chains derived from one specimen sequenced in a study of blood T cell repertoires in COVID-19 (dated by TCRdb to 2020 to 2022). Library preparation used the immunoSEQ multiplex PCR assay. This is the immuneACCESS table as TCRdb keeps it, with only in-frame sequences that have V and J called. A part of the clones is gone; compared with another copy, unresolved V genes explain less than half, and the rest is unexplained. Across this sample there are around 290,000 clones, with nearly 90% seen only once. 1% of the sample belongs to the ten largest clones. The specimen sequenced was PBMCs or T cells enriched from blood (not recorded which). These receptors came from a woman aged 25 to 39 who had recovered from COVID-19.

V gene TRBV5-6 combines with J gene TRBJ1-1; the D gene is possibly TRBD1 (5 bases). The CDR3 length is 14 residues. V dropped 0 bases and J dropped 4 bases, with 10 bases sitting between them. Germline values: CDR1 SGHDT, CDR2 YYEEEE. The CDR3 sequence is CASSLEGRGTEAFF. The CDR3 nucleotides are TGTGCCAGCAGCTTGGAGGGGCGAGGCACTGAAGCTTTCTTT.

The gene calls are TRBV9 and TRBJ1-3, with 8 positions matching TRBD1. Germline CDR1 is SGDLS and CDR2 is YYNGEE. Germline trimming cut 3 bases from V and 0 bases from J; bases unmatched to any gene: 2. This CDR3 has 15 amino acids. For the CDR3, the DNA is TGTGCCAGCAGCGAGACAGGGGTCTCTGGAAACACCATATATTTT. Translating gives CASSETGVSGNTIYF.

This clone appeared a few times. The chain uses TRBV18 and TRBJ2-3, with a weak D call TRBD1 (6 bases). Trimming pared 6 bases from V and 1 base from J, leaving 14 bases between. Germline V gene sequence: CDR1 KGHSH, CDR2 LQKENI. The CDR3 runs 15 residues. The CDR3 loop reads CASSPPGHRTDTQYF. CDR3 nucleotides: TGTGCCAGCTCTCCGCCGGGACACCGCACAGATACGCAGTATTTT.

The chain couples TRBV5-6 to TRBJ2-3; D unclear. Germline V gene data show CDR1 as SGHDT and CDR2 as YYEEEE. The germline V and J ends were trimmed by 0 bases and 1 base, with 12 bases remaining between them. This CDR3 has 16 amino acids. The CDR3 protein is CASSLATTYRTDTQYF. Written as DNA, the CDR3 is TGTGCCAGCAGCTTGGCAACTACTTACCGCACAGATACGCAGTATTTT.

The CDR3 DNA reads as TGCGCCAGCAGCCAAGTTCCTACTAGCGGGGGGGCTTTGGACAATGAGCAGTTCTTC. This encodes CASSQVPTSGGALDNEQFF. This chain links TRBV4-3 with TRBJ2-1; 13 nucleotides line up with TRBD2. The CDR3 is 19 amino acids. Looked up from germline, CDR1 is LGHNA and CDR2 is YSLEER. Trimming removed 1 base from V and 5 bases from J; junction bases left unmatched: 11.

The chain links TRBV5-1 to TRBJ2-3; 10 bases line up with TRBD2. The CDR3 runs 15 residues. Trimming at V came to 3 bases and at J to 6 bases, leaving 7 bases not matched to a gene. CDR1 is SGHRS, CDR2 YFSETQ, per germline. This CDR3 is CASSWASGGLDTQYF. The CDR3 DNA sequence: TGCGCCAGCAGCTGGGCTAGCGGGGGCCTCGATACGCAGTATTTT.

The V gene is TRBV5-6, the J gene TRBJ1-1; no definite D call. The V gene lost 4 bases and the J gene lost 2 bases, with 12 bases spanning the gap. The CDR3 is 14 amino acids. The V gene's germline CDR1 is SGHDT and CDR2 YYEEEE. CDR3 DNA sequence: TGTGCCAGCAGCGTACGACATCCCAACACTGAAGCTTTCTTT. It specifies CASSVRHPNTEAFF.

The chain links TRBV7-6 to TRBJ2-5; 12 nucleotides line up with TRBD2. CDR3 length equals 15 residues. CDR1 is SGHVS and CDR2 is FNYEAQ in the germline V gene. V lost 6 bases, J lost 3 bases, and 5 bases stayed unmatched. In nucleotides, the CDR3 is TGTGCCAGCAGGTCCCGACTAGCGGGGGAAGAGACCCAGTACTTC. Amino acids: CASRSRLAGEETQYF.

The CDR3, as DNA: TGCGCCAGCAGCCCGGACAGGGGCTTCACTGAAGCTTTCTTT. Translated: CASSPDRGFTEAFF. This sequence joins TRBV4-1 and TRBJ1-1, with 9 positions matching TRBD1. CDR3 length equals 14 residues. Germline-derived CDR1 and CDR2 are MGHRA and YSYEKL. The ends lost 4 bases at V and 4 bases at J; junction bases unmatched: 4.

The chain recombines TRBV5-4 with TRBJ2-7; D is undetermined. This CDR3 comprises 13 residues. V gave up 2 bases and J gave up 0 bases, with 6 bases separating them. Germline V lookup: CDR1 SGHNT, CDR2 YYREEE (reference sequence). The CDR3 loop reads CASSFPSSYEQYF. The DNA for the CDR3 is TGTGCCAGCAGCTTTCCGAGCTCCTACGAGCAGTACTTC.

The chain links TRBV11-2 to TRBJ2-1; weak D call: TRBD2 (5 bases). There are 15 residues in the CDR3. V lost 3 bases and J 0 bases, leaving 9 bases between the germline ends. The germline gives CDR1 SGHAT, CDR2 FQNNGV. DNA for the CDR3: TGTGCCAGCAGCTTGGACTTGAGCTCCTACAATGAGCAGTTCTTC. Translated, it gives CASSLDLSSYNEQFF.

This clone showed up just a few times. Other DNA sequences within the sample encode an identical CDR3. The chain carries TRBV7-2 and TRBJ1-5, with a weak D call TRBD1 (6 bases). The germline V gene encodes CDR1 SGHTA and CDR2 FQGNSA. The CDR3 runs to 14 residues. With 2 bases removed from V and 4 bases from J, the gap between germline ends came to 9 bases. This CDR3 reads CASSLRGGNQPQHF. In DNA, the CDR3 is TGTGCCAGCAGCTTAAGGGGGGGGAATCAGCCCCAGCATTTT.

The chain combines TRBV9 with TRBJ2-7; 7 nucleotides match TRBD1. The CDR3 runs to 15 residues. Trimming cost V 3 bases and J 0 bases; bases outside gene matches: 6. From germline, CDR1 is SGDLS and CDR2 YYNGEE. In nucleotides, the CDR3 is TGTGCCAGCAGCGGAGACAGGGACCCCTCCTACGAGCAGTACTTC. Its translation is CASSGDRDPSYEQYF.

The CDR3 sequence: CASSLMNRGRRDQPQHF. CDR3 DNA: TGTGCCAGCAGCTTAATGAATCGGGGGAGGAGGGATCAGCCCCAGCATTTT. The J gene is TRBJ1-5, the V gene TRBV7-2; weak D call: TRBD1 (5 bases). CDR1 and CDR2 from the germline V gene are SGHTA and FQGNSA. The V and J ends lost 2 bases and 5 bases respectively, with 19 bases between them. The CDR3 covers 17 residues. The variable domain in full, completed from reference TRBV7-2 and TRBJ1-5, reads GAGVSQSPSNKVTEKGKDVELRCDPISGHTALYWYRQSLGQGLEFLIYFQGNSAPDKSGLPSDRFSAERTGGSVSTLTIQRTQQEDSAVYLCASSLMNRGRRDQPQHFGDGTRLSIL.

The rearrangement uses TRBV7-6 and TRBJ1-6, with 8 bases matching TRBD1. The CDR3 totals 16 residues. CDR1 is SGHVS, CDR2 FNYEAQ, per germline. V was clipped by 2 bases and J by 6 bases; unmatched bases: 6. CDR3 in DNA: TGTGCCAGCAGCTTACAGGGGGCTTATGGTAATTCACCCCTCCACTTT. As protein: CASSLQGAYGNSPLHF.

DNA of the CDR3: TGTGCCAGCAGTTTTGGCATGAGCGGGGCTTTCTTT. Translation: CASSFGMSGAFF. The chain has TRBV12-3 or TRBV12-4 and TRBJ1-1; D unresolved. Trimming removed 3 bases at V and 11 bases at J, with 13 bases between. There are 12 residues in the CDR3.

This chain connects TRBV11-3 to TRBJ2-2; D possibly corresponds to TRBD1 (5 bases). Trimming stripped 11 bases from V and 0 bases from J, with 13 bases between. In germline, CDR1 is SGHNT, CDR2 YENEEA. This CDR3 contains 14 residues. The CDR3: CAGADRSNTGELFF. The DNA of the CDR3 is TGTGCCGGGGCCGACCGCTCGAACACCGGGGAGCTGTTTTTT.

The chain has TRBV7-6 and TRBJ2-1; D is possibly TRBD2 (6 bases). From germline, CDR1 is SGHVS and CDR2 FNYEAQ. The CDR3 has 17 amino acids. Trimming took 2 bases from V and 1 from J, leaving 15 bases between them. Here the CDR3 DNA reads TGTGCCAGCAGCTTATTCGGAGTCGGGGGTTCCTACAATGAGCAGTTCTTC. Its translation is CASSLFGVGGSYNEQFF.

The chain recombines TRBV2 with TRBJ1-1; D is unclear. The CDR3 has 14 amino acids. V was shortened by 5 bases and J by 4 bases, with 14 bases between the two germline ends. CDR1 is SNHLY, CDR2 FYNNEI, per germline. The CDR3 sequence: CASSRREGSTEAFF. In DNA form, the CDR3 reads TGTGCCAGCAGTAGAAGGGAAGGGAGCACTGAAGCTTTCTTT.

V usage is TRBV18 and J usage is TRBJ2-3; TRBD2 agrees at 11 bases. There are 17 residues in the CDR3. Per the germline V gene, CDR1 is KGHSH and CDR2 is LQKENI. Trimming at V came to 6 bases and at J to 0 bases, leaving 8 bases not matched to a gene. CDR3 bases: TGTGCCAGCTCCCTGCGACTAGCGGGACACAGCACAGATACGCAGTATTTT. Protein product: CASSLRLAGHSTDTQYF.

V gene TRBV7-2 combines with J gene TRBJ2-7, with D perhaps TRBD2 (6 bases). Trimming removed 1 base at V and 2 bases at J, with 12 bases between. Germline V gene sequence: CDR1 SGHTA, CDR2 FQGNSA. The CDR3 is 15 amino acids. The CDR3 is CASSLGGRRTYEQYF. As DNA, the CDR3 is TGTGCCAGCAGCTTAGGGGGGAGGAGGACCTACGAGCAGTACTTC.